This entry lists 21 T cell receptor beta chains sequenced from one sample in a study of T-cell memory formation after mild COVID-19. MiXCR, applied by TCRdb to the 5' RACE reads, yields one record per CDR3 protein. Seen here are about 4,300 distinct CDR3 sequences, approximately 15% observed once, and the top ten hold 2.1%. Material: PBMCs or a T cell subset sorted from them (not recorded which). The receptors were gathered from an adult who had mild COVID-19 (a few samples of this study predate the infection). Cell type and time point are not known.

This clonotype is termed medium-sized. J is TRBJ2-7 and V is TRBV4-1, with unresolved D. This CDR3 spans 13 amino acids. Germline V gene sequence: CDR1 MGHRA, CDR2 YSYEKL. With 0 bases removed from V and 6 bases from J, the gap between germline ends came to 9 bases. DNA of the CDR3: TGCGCCAGCAGCCAAGAGCTCAACCTCGAGCAGTACGTC. This encodes CASSQELNLEQYV.

This clonotype has a count of ten or more. The CDR3 DNA reads TGCAGTGCTAGCCCCATCGAGAGGACCTCCTACAATGAGCAGTTCTTC. It yields the protein CSASPIERTSYNEQFF. The V and J genes are TRBV20-1 and TRBJ2-1; D remains ambiguous. V dropped 3 bases and J dropped 0 bases, with 15 bases sitting between them. CDR3 length: 16 residues. Germline V CDR1 and CDR2: DFQATT, SNEGSKA (reference sequence).

This clonotype is medium-sized by share. The rearrangement links TRBV7-3 to TRBJ2-3; possibly TRBD2 for D (5 bases). V was clipped by 3 bases and J by 3 bases, with 7 bases between them. CDR3 length: 13 amino acids. The germline V gene has CDR1 SGHTA and CDR2 FQGTGA. CDR3 nucleotide sequence: TGTGCCAGCAGCTTTCGAGGGACAGATACGCAGTATTTT. It is translated as CASSFRGTDTQYF.

By proportion, this clonotype is medium-sized. The gene calls are TRBV6-2 or TRBV6-3 and TRBJ1-5; D is undetermined. V was shortened by 8 bases and J by 5 bases, with 13 bases between the two germline ends. This CDR3 is 13 amino acids long. Germline V gene sequence: CDR1 MNHEY, CDR2 SVGEGT. The CDR3 DNA reads TGTGCCAGCTGTGGGCAGAGGGATCAGCCCCAGCATTTT. It specifies CASCGQRDQPQHF.

Only a few counts were recorded for this clonotype. Possible read error: a much larger clone is one base away. The chain is built from TRBV28 and TRBJ2-2, with D possibly being TRBD1 or TRBD2 (5 bases each). The CDR3 is 12 amino acids. CDR1 and CDR2 (germline): MDHEN, SYDVKM. The CDR3 spells CASSLAVGELIF. DNA for the CDR3: TGTGCCAGCAGTTTAGCGGTGGGGGAGCTGATTTTT.

This clonotype is deemed medium-sized. The rearrangement uses TRBV20-1 and TRBJ1-2; no firm D call. The CDR3 is 14 residues long. Germline assignment: CDR1 DFQATT and CDR2 SNEGSKA (reference sequence). Trimming pared 6 bases from V and 4 bases from J, leaving 18 bases between. The CDR3 sequence is CSAPAAPTPYGYTF. The CDR3 nucleotides read TGCAGTGCCCCCGCCGCGCCGACTCCCTATGGCTACACCTTC.

This clonotype was counted a few times. A much larger clone lies one base from this, so it may be a read error. The rearrangement links TRBV9 to TRBJ2-2; D is possibly TRBD2 (7 bases). The CDR3 contains 14 residues. CDR1 is SGDLS and CDR2 is YYNGEE in the germline V gene. The CDR3 sequence: CASSPPRGAGELIF. The CDR3 bases are TGTGCCAGCAGCCCCCCCCGGGGGGCCGGGGAGCTGATTTTT.

By share, this clonotype counts as medium-sized. The V and J genes are TRBV4-2 and TRBJ1-2; weak D call: TRBD1 (5 bases). The V gene lost 4 bases and the J gene lost 6 bases, with 15 bases spanning the gap. CDR3 size: 14 residues. The germline V gene has CDR1 LGHNA and CDR2 YNFKEQ. CDR3 protein: CASSPRDFSDGYTF. The CDR3, as DNA: TGTGCCAGCAGCCCCCGGGACTTTTCAGATGGCTACACCTTC.

This clonotype is large. The gene calls are TRBV7-9 and TRBJ2-7; no reliable D call. V was pared by 5 bases and J by 3 bases, with 5 bases between. Per the germline V gene, CDR1 is SEHNR and CDR2 is FQNEAQ (reference sequence). The CDR3 runs 11 residues. This CDR3 reads CASSAYYEQYF. CDR3 sequence (DNA): TGTGCCAGCAGCGCCTACTACGAGCAGTACTTC.

This clonotype is labeled as medium-sized. The J gene is TRBJ2-1, the V gene TRBV5-1; 7 bases match TRBD1. The CDR3 sequence is 15 residues long. The V gene's germline CDR1 is SGHRS and CDR2 YFSETQ. The trim removed 4 bases at V and 7 bases at J, leaving 11 bases unmatched. CDR3: CASSTTGTALNEQFF. The CDR3 region has the DNA TGCGCCAGCAGCACGACCGGGACAGCACTGAATGAGCAGTTCTTC.

This clonotype was recorded a few times. The chain joins TRBV2 to TRBJ2-2; perhaps TRBD1 as D (5 bases). Per germline, CDR1 SNHLY and CDR2 FYNNEI. Trimming stripped 7 bases from V and 7 bases from J, with 10 bases between. The CDR3 totals 12 residues. In DNA form, the CDR3 reads TGTGCCAGCAATAGGGGCGGCGGGGAGCTGTTTTTT. Its protein is CASNRGGGELFF.

Within the sample, this clonotype is medium-sized (0.01 to 0.1%). The V call is TRBV2, the J call TRBJ2-5, with D possibly matching TRBD1 (8 bases). The CDR3 sequence is 15 residues long. The V end lost 6 bases, the J end lost 2 bases, and 16 bases lay between the germline ends. Germline V gene data show CDR1 as SNHLY and CDR2 as FYNNEI. CDR3 DNA: TGTGCCAGCAGGACCGACAGGGGAGGGCAAGAGACCCAGTACTTC. Protein: CASRTDRGGQETQYF.

This clonotype ranks as medium-sized. The chain has TRBV20-1 and TRBJ2-5; D may be TRBD1 (6 bases). This CDR3 has 14 residues. V lost 3 bases, J lost 3 bases, and 14 bases lay in between. Per the germline V gene, CDR1 is DFQATT and CDR2 is SNEGSKA (reference sequence). Written as DNA, the CDR3 is TGCAGTGCTAGTACCCCGGGGACAAAAGAGACCCAGTACTTC. Amino acid sequence: CSASTPGTKETQYF.

This clonotype was observed many times. This chain links TRBV7-2 with TRBJ1-2; no definite D call. CDR3 length equals 12 residues. V shed 5 bases and J shed 2 bases, with 6 bases lying between them. The germline V gene encodes CDR1 SGHTA and CDR2 FQGNSA. CDR3 DNA: TGTGCCAGCAGCCCCGACAACTATGGCTACACCTTC. This sequence encodes CASSPDNYGYTF.

This clonotype rates as medium-sized (0.01 to 0.1%). The V gene is TRBV7-3, the J gene TRBJ2-5, with TRBD2 identical over 7 bases. CDR1 is SGHTA and CDR2 is FQGTGA in the germline V gene. V lost 1 base, J lost 4 bases, and 3 bases stayed unmatched. This CDR3 is built from 14 residues. CDR3 sequence: CASSLMGGRETQYF. The CDR3 DNA is TGTGCCAGCAGCTTAATGGGGGGGAGAGAGACCCAGTACTTC.

The rearrangement uses TRBV20-1 and TRBJ2-3; 13 bases agree with TRBD2. This CDR3 has 17 residues. The V and J ends lost 6 bases and 0 bases, in that order; junction bases with no gene match: 9. Germline CDR1 and CDR2: DFQATT and SNEGSKA (reference sequence). The CDR3 nucleotides are TGCAGTGCCCAACTAGCGGGGGGGGTATATAGCACAGATACGCAGTATTTT. Translation: CSAQLAGGVYSTDTQYF.

This clonotype is medium-sized by share. The chain has TRBV7-2 and TRBJ2-1; 8 bases match TRBD1. The CDR3 is 16 residues long. Germline V gene data show CDR1 as SGHTA and CDR2 as FQGNSA. Trimming cost V 5 bases and J 0 bases; bases outside gene matches: 6. CDR3: CASSAQTGVSYNEQFF. DNA of the CDR3: TGTGCCAGCAGCGCTCAGACAGGGGTCTCCTACAATGAGCAGTTCTTC.

This clonotype is labeled medium-sized. The chain links TRBV7-9 to TRBJ1-6; no definite D call. CDR3 length equals 12 residues. V lost 7 bases and J lost 7, with 8 bases in between. Germline V gene lookup returns CDR1 SEHNR and CDR2 FQNEAQ (reference sequence). Here the CDR3 DNA reads TGTGCCAGCAACGACCGAAATTCACCCCTCCACTTT. Its protein is CASNDRNSPLHF.

This clonotype is medium-sized by share. As DNA, the CDR3 is TGTGCCAGTAGTATAGATGGAGCCAGGGGAATCAATCAGCCCCAGCATTTT. Its protein is CASSIDGARGINQPQHF. This chain uses TRBV19 with TRBJ1-5; TRBD1 is a possible D gene (6 bases). Trimming removed 0 bases from V and 3 bases from J, with 15 bases in between. Germline V lookup: CDR1 LNHDA, CDR2 SQIVND (reference sequence). This CDR3 has 17 amino acids.

By share, this clonotype counts as medium-sized. The chain employs TRBV6-1 and TRBJ2-1, with no clear D. Looked up from germline, CDR1 is MNHNS and CDR2 is SASEGT. V gave up 8 bases and J gave up 7 bases, with 6 bases separating them. The CDR3 length is 10 residues. Here the CDR3 reads CASGWNEQFF. DNA of the CDR3: TGTGCCAGCGGGTGGAATGAGCAGTTCTTC.

By share, this clonotype ranks as medium-sized. V usage is TRBV6-4 and J usage is TRBJ2-3; a weak D match, TRBD2 (5 bases). The CDR3 spans 14 residues. Trimming cost V 3 bases and J 0 bases, with 7 bases left between them. Germline V gene lookup returns CDR1 MRHNA and CDR2 SNTAGT. CDR3 sequence (DNA): TGTGCCAGCAGTGAAAGAGGGAGCACAGATACGCAGTATTTT. The encoded protein is CASSERGSTDTQYF.